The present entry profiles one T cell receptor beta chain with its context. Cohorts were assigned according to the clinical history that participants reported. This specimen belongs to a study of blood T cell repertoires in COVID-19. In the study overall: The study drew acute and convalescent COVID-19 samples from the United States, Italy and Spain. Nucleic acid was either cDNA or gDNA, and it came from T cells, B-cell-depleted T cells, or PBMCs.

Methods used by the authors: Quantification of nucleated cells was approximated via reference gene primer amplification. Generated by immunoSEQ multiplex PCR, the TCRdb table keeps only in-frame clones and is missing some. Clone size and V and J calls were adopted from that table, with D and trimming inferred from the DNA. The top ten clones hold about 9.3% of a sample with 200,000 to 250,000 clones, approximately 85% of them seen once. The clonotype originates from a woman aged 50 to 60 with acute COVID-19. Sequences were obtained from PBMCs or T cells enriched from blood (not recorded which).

The CDR3 DNA reads TGTGCCAGTAGGCCGGGCGCAGGGGACTATGGCTACACCTTC. Translating it yields CASRPGAGDYGYTF. J is TRBJ1-2 and V is TRBV19; possible D gene TRBD1, 6 bases. The CDR3 spans 14 residues. Germline V gene data show CDR1 as LNHDA and CDR2 as SQIVND (reference sequence). V was shortened by 6 bases and J by 3 bases, with 14 bases between the two germline ends. Looking up the rest from reference TRBV19 and TRBJ1-2 gives the full variable domain: DGGITQSPKYLFRKEGQNVTLSCEQNLNHDAMYWYRQDPGQGLRLIYYSQIVNDFQKGDIAEGYSVSREKKESFPLTVTSAQKNPTAFYLCASRPGAGDYGYTFGSGTRLTVV.